Presented here are 21 T cell receptor beta chains from one specimen sequenced in a study of T-cell memory formation after mild COVID-19 (dated by TCRdb to 2020 to 2023). Library prep was done by 5' RACE. Sequenced on an Illumina NovaSeq 6000. The public reads were reanalyzed by TCRdb: fastp trimming at Q25, MiXCR alignment, in-frame beta chains only. Entries are consolidated by CDR3 protein sequence, retaining the most common genes and DNA. The sample yields 410,000 or so distinct CDR3 sequences; 20% to 25% were counted once. Around 13% of the sample lies in the top ten. Sequences were obtained from PBMCs or a T cell subset sorted from them (not recorded which). These receptors all stem from an adult woman who had mild COVID-19 (a few samples of this study predate the infection). The sample titles of this study are shuffled in the database, so cell type and time point are left out; the donor was told from shared clones.

The chain links TRBV27 to TRBJ2-5; 13 bases are shared with TRBD2. CDR3 size: 17 residues. The germline CDR1 and CDR2 sequences are MNHEY and SMNVEV (reference sequence). V lost 5 bases and J lost 5; bases outside the gene matches: 11. This CDR3 reads CASSPVVLAGGPETQYF. The DNA of the CDR3 is TGTGCCAGCAGTCCCGTAGTACTAGCGGGAGGGCCTGAGACCCAGTACTTC.

The chain joins TRBV5-1 to TRBJ1-2; 12 bases are a match to TRBD1. J was trimmed by 8 bases and V by 4 bases; bases with no gene match: 6. Germline V CDR1 and CDR2: SGHRS, YFSETQ. The CDR3 sequence is 14 residues long. In DNA, the CDR3 is TGCGCCAGCAGCCCGGGACAGGGGGCGCTGGGCTACACCTTC. Protein: CASSPGQGALGYTF.

This clonotype was detected many times. The chain couples TRBV12-3 or TRBV12-4 to TRBJ2-3; D not certain. The V end was cut by 4 bases, the J end by 3 bases, with 14 bases between. The CDR3 length is 15 residues. The CDR3 is CASSYSPFGTDTQYF. The CDR3 region has the DNA TGTGCCAGCAGTTATAGCCCCTTCGGTACAGATACGCAGTATTTT.

This clonotype was seen more than once but under ten times. The rearrangement joins TRBV12-5 to TRBJ2-7; D remains ambiguous. The V and J ends lost 2 bases and 2 bases respectively, with 4 bases between them. The CDR3 extends over 12 amino acids. Looked up from germline, CDR1 is LGHNT and CDR2 is FRNRAP. The CDR3, as DNA: TGTGCTAGTGGTTTGTCCCCCTACGAGCAGTACTTC. This sequence encodes CASGLSPYEQYF.

This clonotype was observed once. The chain employs TRBV5-1 and TRBJ1-1, with D possibly TRBD1 on 5 matching bases. This CDR3 has 15 residues. Germline assignment: CDR1 SGHRS and CDR2 YFSETQ. Between the trimmed V and J ends, which lost 4 bases and 1 base, there was a span of 14 bases. CDR3 loop: CASSAWDGSNTEAFF. The CDR3 DNA is TGCGCCAGCAGCGCCTGGGACGGATCGAACACTGAAGCTTTCTTT.

In its sample, this clonotype was seen many times. CDR3 sequence reads: CASATQETQYF. In nucleotides, the CDR3 is TGTGCCAGTGCTACTCAGGAGACCCAGTACTTC. This chain uses TRBV28 with TRBJ2-5, with D unresolved. This CDR3 is built from 11 residues. V lost 9 bases and J 5 bases, leaving 10 bases between the germline ends. Germline CDR1 MDHEN, CDR2 SYDVKM. Complete variable domain (other parts from reference TRBV28 and TRBJ2-5): DVKVTQSSRYLVKRTGEKVFLECVQDMDHENMFWYRQDPGLGLRLIYFSYDVKMKEKGDIPEGYSVSREKKERFSLILESASTNQTSMYLCASATQETQYFGPGTRLLVL.

In this sample, this clonotype turned up a few times. The chain has TRBV6-5 and TRBJ1-1; 7 nucleotides match TRBD1. Germline loops: CDR1 MNHEY, CDR2 SVGAGI. CDR3 length equals 14 residues. After removal of 6 bases from V and 3 bases from J, the junction contained 7 bases not matched to a gene. The CDR3 bases are TGTGCCAGCAGCCGGGACAGTTTTTACACTGAAGCTTTCTTT. Translated, it gives CASSRDSFYTEAFF.

V is TRBV30 and J is TRBJ2-2; 13 bases are a match to TRBD2. After removal of 4 bases from V and 5 bases from J, the junction contained 1 base not matched to a gene. Germline loops: CDR1 GTSNPN, CDR2 SVGIG (reference sequence). The CDR3 extends over 14 amino acids. The CDR3: CAWKTSGGTGELFF. CDR3 bases: TGTGCCTGGAAGACTAGCGGGGGGACCGGGGAGCTGTTTTTT. Filled out from reference TRBV30 and TRBJ2-2, the complete variable domain reads SQTIHQWPATLVQPVGSPLSLECTVEGTSNPNLYWYRQAAGRGLQLLFYSVGIGQISSEVPQNLSASRPQDRQFILSSKKLLLSDSGFYLCAWKTSGGTGELFFGEGSRLTVL.

This clonotype was counted ten times or more. This chain joins TRBV20-1 and TRBJ2-3; D not resolved. CDR3 length: 10 amino acids. Germline V gene lookup returns CDR1 DFQATT and CDR2 SNEGSKA (reference sequence). With 3 bases removed from V and 2 bases from J, the gap between germline ends came to 0 bases. The CDR3 DNA reads as TGCAGTGCTAGCACAGATACGCAGTATTTT. Its protein product is CSASTDTQYF.

This chain joins TRBV15 and TRBJ2-3; a possible D gene is TRBD2 (5 bases). V was trimmed by 8 bases and J by 3 bases, leaving 12 bases between them. Germline lookup yields CDR1 LNHNV and CDR2 YYDKDF (reference sequence). CDR3 length: 13 amino acids. CDR3 bases: TGTGCCACCTCGGAGGAGCCAACAGATACGCAGTATTTT. This translates into CATSEEPTDTQYF.

V gene TRBV6-5 combines with J gene TRBJ2-3; TRBD2 matches 8 bases. V lost 2 bases and J lost 2; bases outside the gene matches: 3. This CDR3 has 15 amino acids. Looked up from germline, CDR1 is MNHEY and CDR2 is SVGAGI. CDR3 region: CASSYDGGVTDTQYF. In DNA form, the CDR3 reads TGTGCCAGCAGTTACGACGGGGGGGTCACAGATACGCAGTATTTT.

A few counts support this clonotype. This chain joins TRBV29-1 and TRBJ2-7; D is possibly TRBD1 (5 bases). Trimming stripped 7 bases from V and 2 bases from J, with 15 bases between. The CDR3 has 13 residues. Germline V gene sequence: CDR1 SQVTM, CDR2 ANQGSEA. CDR3 loop: CSARSGSTYEQYF. CDR3 bases: TGCAGCGCCCGATCAGGGTCGACCTACGAGCAGTACTTC.

This clonotype came up a few times. This rearrangement joins TRBV27 to TRBJ2-7; 8 nucleotides agree with TRBD2. The CDR3 spans 13 residues. V lost 6 bases to trimming and J lost 2 bases; unmatched junction nucleotides: 3. Per germline, CDR1 MNHEY and CDR2 SMNVEV (reference sequence). CDR3 region: CASSKGLAYEQYF. The CDR3 DNA sequence: TGTGCCAGCAGCAAGGGACTAGCCTACGAGCAGTACTTC.

The chain links TRBV13 to TRBJ2-3; D unresolved. CDR1 is PRHDT, CDR2 FYEKMQ, per germline (reference sequence). The CDR3 spans 15 residues. The V end lost 5 bases, the J end lost 5 bases, and 17 bases lay between the germline ends. CDR3 sequence reads: CASSTGPSRLDTQYF. In DNA, the CDR3 is TGTGCCAGCAGCACCGGACCCAGTCGATTAGATACGCAGTATTTT.

V is TRBV24-1 and J is TRBJ2-5, with 11 bases aligning to TRBD1. J was trimmed by 4 bases and V by 1 base; bases with no gene match: 4. The CDR3 is made up of 16 amino acids. Looked up from germline, CDR1 is KGHDR and CDR2 is SFDVKD. DNA of the CDR3: TGTGCCACCAGTGATTTTGGGGACAGGGGGTCAGAGACCCAGTACTTC. Translation: CATSDFGDRGSETQYF.

There are a few counts of this clonotype. This rearrangement joins TRBV29-1 to TRBJ2-1, with D perhaps matching TRBD1 (6 bases). Trimming cost V 4 bases and J 7 bases, with 17 bases left between them. The germline V gene has CDR1 SQVTM and CDR2 ANQGSEA. This CDR3 has 14 residues. CDR3 DNA sequence: TGCAGCGTTGTCATCAGGGGCCGCCAGAATGAGCAGTTCTTC. It is translated as CSVVIRGRQNEQFF.

This chain links TRBV10-3 with TRBJ1-2, with 9 bases fitting TRBD1. The CDR3 extends over 15 amino acids. Per the germline V gene, CDR1 is ENHRY and CDR2 is SYGVKD. Trimming cost V 3 bases and J 4 bases; bases outside gene matches: 6. CDR3 amino acids: CAISEQGAPSYGYTF. CDR3 coding DNA: TGTGCCATCAGTGAACAGGGGGCGCCTAGCTATGGCTACACCTTC.

The rearrangement uses TRBV5-1 and TRBJ1-1, with TRBD1 matching 7 bases. There are 14 residues in the CDR3. V lost 8 bases, J lost 4 bases, and 11 bases stayed unmatched. The germline CDR1 and CDR2 sequences are SGHRS and YFSETQ. The CDR3 loop reads CASFAVQGGTEAFF. The CDR3 DNA reads TGCGCCAGTTTCGCGGTCCAGGGGGGCACTGAAGCTTTCTTT.

J is TRBJ2-3 and V is TRBV20-1; D call uncertain. Trimming shortened V by 5 bases and J by 6 bases, and 18 bases separated the two germline ends. CDR1 DFQATT and CDR2 SNEGSKA come from the germline V gene (reference sequence). The length of the CDR3 is 14 residues. CDR3 amino acids: CSAPGRHSTDTQYF. The CDR3 DNA reads TGCAGTGCTCCCGGACGGCACTCGACGGATACGCAGTATTTT.

This clonotype was counted ten times or more. V is TRBV4-2 and J is TRBJ2-1; TRBD2 matches at 11 bases. The ends lost 6 bases at V and 3 bases at J; junction bases unmatched: 4. CDR1 LGHNA and CDR2 YNFKEQ come from the germline V gene. This CDR3 contains 15 residues. CDR3 sequence: CASRPTSGDYNEQFF. As DNA, the CDR3 is TGTGCCAGCAGGCCGACTAGCGGGGACTACAATGAGCAGTTCTTC.

The chain recombines TRBV28 with TRBJ2-1; 8 bases agree with TRBD1. The trim removed 7 bases at V and 4 bases at J, leaving 6 bases unmatched. The CDR3 contains 14 residues. Germline CDR1 MDHEN, CDR2 SYDVKM. The CDR3 here is CASNRQGRYNEQFF. The CDR3 DNA follows: TGTGCCAGCAACCGACAGGGGCGGTACAATGAGCAGTTCTTC.